What follows are 28 T cell receptor beta chains derived from one specimen sequenced in a study of cytomegalovirus exposure and HLA in healthy donors. Libraries were prepared by immunoSEQ multiplex PCR; TCRdb keeps only in-frame clonotypes and omits some of them. The top ten hold around 12% of the sample, which has about 250,000 clones, more than 75% seen once. The sample taken for sequencing was PBMCs. The origin of the receptors is a young man in good health and CMV-seropositive.

This chain connects TRBV6-1 to TRBJ1-5; weak D call: TRBD1 (5 bases). The CDR3 loop spans 14 amino acids. The germline CDR1 and CDR2 sequences are MNHNS and SASEGT. Trimming left V 1 base short and J 3 bases short, with 7 bases between. The CDR3 region has the DNA TGTGCCAGCAGTGAAGGAGGGGACAATCAGCCCCAGCATTTT. Protein product: CASSEGGDNQPQHF.

V is TRBV7-8 and J is TRBJ2-2, with D possibly being TRBD1 (6 bases). Germline CDR1 SGHVS, CDR2 FQNEAQ. This CDR3 is 14 amino acids long. The ends were cut back, 11 bases at V and 5 bases at J, with 18 bases in the middle. The CDR3 nucleotides read TGTGCCGGTACAGGGCAGGGACGTACCGGGGAGCTGTTTTTT. Translation gives CAGTGQGRTGELFF.

This rearrangement joins TRBV5-1 to TRBJ2-3; D is unclear. CDR3 length: 16 amino acids. Trimming shortened V by 1 base and J by 6 bases, and 18 bases separated the two germline ends. Germline V gene sequence: CDR1 SGHRS, CDR2 YFSETQ. CDR3 sequence (DNA): TGCGCCAGCAGCTTGAGTACGGTCTCTTCGGCGGATACGCAGTATTTT. It is translated as CASSLSTVSSADTQYF. Complete variable domain (other parts from reference TRBV5-1 and TRBJ2-3): KAGVTQTPRYLIKTRGQQVTLSCSPISGHRSVSWYQQTPGQGLQFLFEYFSETQRNKGNFPGRFSGRQFSNSRSEMNVSTLELGDSALYLCASSLSTVSSADTQYFGPGTRLTVL.

This clone was seen only a few times. The rearrangement joins TRBV2 to TRBJ1-2, with D possibly being TRBD1 (6 bases). Trimming cost V 6 bases and J 2 bases, with 7 bases left between them. The CDR3 length is 12 residues. Germline V gene lookup returns CDR1 SNHLY and CDR2 FYNNEI. The CDR3 region has the DNA TGTGCCAGCAGCACAGGGAACTATGGCTACACCTTC. Translation gives CASSTGNYGYTF.

This chain connects TRBV18 to TRBJ2-1; D assignment may be TRBD1 or TRBD2 (5 bases each). This CDR3 is built from 12 residues. Trimming took off 4 bases at V and 8 bases at J, with 9 bases between the two ends. Germline CDR1 reads KGHSH; CDR2 reads LQKENI. The DNA of the CDR3 is TGTGCCAGCTCACAGGGGACCCATGAGCAGTTCTTC. It translates to CASSQGTHEQFF.

This clone showed up just a few times. The V call is TRBV4-1, the J call TRBJ2-2; TRBD1 agrees at 8 bases. Germline lookup yields CDR1 MGHRA and CDR2 YSYEKL. There are 15 residues in the CDR3. The V gene end was trimmed by 4 bases and the J gene end by 4 bases; junction bases not matched to a gene: 5. CDR3 sequence (DNA): TGCGCCAGCAGCCTTAGGACAGGGCTCACCGGGGAGCTGTTTTTT. This gives the protein CASSLRTGLTGELFF.

This clone is a singleton in its sample. V gene TRBV7-2 combines with J gene TRBJ2-7, with D maybe TRBD1 (6 bases). The CDR3 covers 14 residues. The ends were cut back, 3 bases at V and 3 bases at J, with 12 bases in the middle. In germline, CDR1 is SGHTA, CDR2 FQGNSA. The CDR3 nucleotides read TGTGCCAGCAGCTTTCAGGGGCTGGACTACGAGCAGTACTTC. Translating gives CASSFQGLDYEQYF.

This rearrangement joins TRBV28 to TRBJ2-1; the match to TRBD2 covers 9 bases. CDR1 and CDR2 (germline): MDHEN, SYDVKM. V shed 6 bases and J 15 bases; nucleotides not matched to a gene: 15. The CDR3 covers 14 residues. The CDR3 is CASRGGRAVVRAFF. The CDR3 bases are TGTGCCAGCAGGGGCGGGAGGGCCGTCGTTCGAGCGTTCTTC.

This clone came up once. V gene TRBV15 combines with J gene TRBJ2-3, with 9 bases that match TRBD2. CDR3 size: 15 residues. Trimming took 0 bases from V and 10 from J; bases not matched to a gene: 8. Germline V gene data show CDR1 as LNHNV and CDR2 as YYDKDF (reference sequence). DNA for the CDR3: TGTGCCACCAGCAGAGATACCGGGACTAGCAGTCCGCAGTATTTT. It yields the protein CATSRDTGTSSPQYF.

The gene calls are TRBV11-2 and TRBJ2-5; maybe TRBD1 (6 bases). This CDR3 is built from 17 residues. Germline assignment: CDR1 SGHAT and CDR2 FQNNGV. The ends were cut back, 5 bases at V and 6 bases at J, with 25 bases in the middle. The CDR3 nucleotides read TGTGCCAGCAGCAAGGGGGTCGAGCGGTCCATTCGGCAGACCCAGTACTTC. Translating gives CASSKGVERSIRQTQYF. The full variable domain, its missing parts supplied by reference TRBV11-2 and TRBJ2-5, is EAGVAQSPRYKIIEKRQSVAFWCNPISGHATLYWYQQILGQGPKLLIQFQNNGVVDDSQLPKDRFSAERLKGVDSTLKIQPAKLEDSAVYLCASSKGVERSIRQTQYFGPGTRLLVL.

The chain couples TRBV19 to TRBJ2-1; weak D call: TRBD2 (5 bases). The length of the CDR3 is 15 residues. Trimming took off 1 base at V and 10 bases at J, with 17 bases between the two ends. Germline V gives CDR1 LNHDA, CDR2 SQIVND (reference sequence). The DNA of the CDR3 is TGTGCCAGTAGTATAGTAGGACGGTCGGGGATCGAGCAGTTCTTC. As protein: CASSIVGRSGIEQFF.

This clone was detected only a few times. The chain employs TRBV7-9 and TRBJ2-7; D is perhaps TRBD2 (5 bases). The V end lost 4 bases, the J end lost 7 bases, and 8 bases lay between the germline ends. Per germline, CDR1 SEHNR and CDR2 FQNEAQ (reference sequence). The CDR3 spans 11 residues. The CDR3 DNA reads TGTGCCAGCAGCTATCGAGGGGAGCAGTACTTC. It encodes CASSYRGEQYF.

The V call is TRBV25-1, the J call TRBJ2-7; D may be TRBD1 (5 bases). The CDR3 has 15 amino acids. V was shortened by 1 base and J by 5 bases, with 15 bases between the two germline ends. CDR1 is MGHDK, CDR2 SYGVNS, per germline. The CDR3 loop reads CASSEFTGMRHEQYF. The CDR3 DNA reads TGTGCCAGCAGTGAATTTACAGGTATGAGACACGAGCAGTACTTC.

The CDR3 coding sequence is TGCGCCAGCAGCTCCGGCCCGAACACTGAAGCTTTCTTT. Amino acid sequence: CASSSGPNTEAFF. The chain links TRBV5-1 to TRBJ1-1; D remains unclear. V dropped 3 bases and J dropped 1 base, with 7 bases sitting between them. CDR1 and CDR2 (germline): SGHRS, YFSETQ. The CDR3 contains 13 residues.

V usage is TRBV2 and J usage is TRBJ2-2, with 7 bases matching TRBD2. The CDR3 has 15 residues. Germline lookup yields CDR1 SNHLY and CDR2 FYNNEI. V dropped 7 bases and J dropped 7; count of bases not matched to a gene: 12. The CDR3 protein is CASTGTTLMSGELFF. The CDR3 DNA is TGTGCCAGCACCGGGACTACCTTAATGAGCGGGGAGCTGTTTTTT.

The chain joins TRBV5-1 to TRBJ2-3, with TRBD2 matching over 8 bases. The CDR3 loop spans 15 amino acids. V lost 3 bases, J lost 0 bases, and 3 bases stayed unmatched. CDR1 and CDR2 (germline): SGHRS, YFSETQ. The CDR3 here is CASSSSSGSTDTQYF. In DNA form, the CDR3 reads TGCGCCAGCAGCTCGTCTAGCGGGAGCACAGATACGCAGTATTTT. The full variable domain, rest sourced from reference TRBV5-1 and TRBJ2-3, is KAGVTQTPRYLIKTRGQQVTLSCSPISGHRSVSWYQQTPGQGLQFLFEYFSETQRNKGNFPGRFSGRQFSNSRSEMNVSTLELGDSALYLCASSSSSGSTDTQYFGPGTRLTVL.

The chain has TRBV5-1 and TRBJ2-7; perhaps TRBD2 as D (5 bases). Germline assignment: CDR1 SGHRS and CDR2 YFSETQ. V was clipped by 4 bases and J by 1 base, with 12 bases between them. The CDR3 contains 14 residues. The CDR3 loop is CASSRIGVSYEQYF. The CDR3 bases are TGCGCCAGCAGCCGCATCGGGGTTTCCTACGAGCAGTACTTC.

Of note for this clone: Other DNA variants within this sample encode the same CDR3. The chain combines TRBV5-6 with TRBJ2-6, with D possibly TRBD1 on 5 matching bases. This CDR3 is 15 amino acids long. The V end was cut by 0 bases, the J end by 1 base, with 5 bases between. CDR1 is SGHDT, CDR2 YYEEEE, per germline. The CDR3 region has the DNA TGTGCCAGCAGCTTGGGACAGTCTGGGGCCAACGTCCTGACTTTC. Amino acids: CASSLGQSGANVLTF. Together with reference TRBV5-6 and TRBJ2-6, the CDR3 gives the full variable domain: DAGVTQSPTHLIKTRGQQVTLRCSPKSGHDTVSWYQQALGQGPQFIFQYYEEEERQRGNFPDRFSGHQFPNYSSELNVNALLLGDSALYLCASSLGQSGANVLTFGAGSRLTVL.

The rearrangement uses TRBV5-1 and TRBJ2-2; no reliable D call. Trimming removed 4 bases from V and 2 bases from J, with 15 bases in between. Germline V gives CDR1 SGHRS, CDR2 YFSETQ. CDR3 length: 16 residues. Here the CDR3 reads CASSPASGLNTGELFF. CDR3 coding DNA: TGCGCCAGCAGCCCCGCGTCTGGCCTTAACACCGGGGAGCTGTTTTTT.

The chain is built from TRBV4-2 and TRBJ1-1; 8 nucleotides match TRBD1. With 0 bases clipped from V and 1 base from J, the junction kept 7 bases outside the gene matches. The CDR3 has 17 residues. Germline V gene sequence: CDR1 LGHNA, CDR2 YNFKEQ. The CDR3 region is CASSQDIGTGENTEAFF. CDR3 bases: TGTGCCAGCAGCCAAGATATAGGGACAGGTGAGAACACTGAAGCTTTCTTT.

This clone was found a few times. The rearrangement uses TRBV6-5 and TRBJ2-5; TRBD1 matches at 10 bases. There are 13 residues in the CDR3. Losses at the gene ends were 6 bases for V and 5 bases for J; bases not matched to a gene: 3. CDR1 is MNHEY, CDR2 SVGAGI, per germline. The CDR3 region has the DNA TGTGCCAGCAGGGACAGGGGGGCCGAGACCCAGTACTTC. It yields the protein CASRDRGAETQYF.

This clone has just one count. This chain links TRBV5-1 with TRBJ2-3, with TRBD2 identical over 13 bases. V gave up 0 bases and J gave up 7 bases; unmatched junction bases: 8. Germline-derived CDR1 and CDR2 are SGHRS and YFSETQ. The CDR3 extends over 17 amino acids. CDR3 sequence: CASSLAVLAGGPNTQYF. CDR3 nucleotides: TGCGCCAGCAGCTTGGCCGTACTAGCGGGAGGGCCTAATACGCAGTATTTT.

About this clone: Other DNA sequences in this sample translate to the same CDR3. The rearrangement joins TRBV6-5 to TRBJ1-5; no firm D call. Germline V CDR1 and CDR2: MNHEY, SVGAGI. The CDR3 extends over 13 amino acids. V lost 1 base to trimming and J lost 4 bases, with 5 bases between them. The CDR3: CASSYLGNQPQHF. CDR3 DNA sequence: TGTGCCAGCAGTTACTTGGGGAATCAGCCCCAGCATTTT.

In this sample, this clone turned up a few times. The rearrangement links TRBV6-1 to TRBJ1-2; tentatively, D is TRBD1 (5 bases). In germline, CDR1 is MNHNS, CDR2 SASEGT. V shed 11 bases and J shed 3 bases, with 7 bases lying between them. This CDR3 contains 10 residues. The CDR3 DNA sequence: TGTGCCTTAGGGGACTATGGCTACACCTTC. Translated: CALGDYGYTF.

The rearrangement uses TRBV7-9 and TRBJ2-7; D is unclear. This CDR3 is 13 amino acids long. Per the germline V gene, CDR1 is SEHNR and CDR2 is FQNEAQ (reference sequence). Trimming left V 5 bases short and J 0 bases short, with 8 bases between. The CDR3 region has the DNA TGTGCCAGCAGCGCATTCAGCTCCTACGAGCAGTACTTC. It yields the protein CASSAFSSYEQYF.

This clone has only a few counts. The rearrangement links TRBV7-9 to TRBJ1-2; D unclear. CDR3 size: 15 residues. Germline loops: CDR1 SEHNR, CDR2 FQNEAQ (reference sequence). Deletions cut 2 bases from V and 6 bases from J, with 16 bases between. The CDR3 sequence is CASSLSADSRDGYTF. DNA of the CDR3: TGTGCCAGCAGCTTAAGTGCGGATTCTCGGGATGGCTACACCTTC.

The V call is TRBV4-1, the J call TRBJ2-1; D call uncertain. The germline V and J ends were trimmed by 2 bases and 0 bases, with 11 bases remaining between them. Germline V CDR1 and CDR2: MGHRA, YSYEKL. The CDR3 has 16 amino acids. This CDR3 reads CASSQHPKSSYNEQFF. CDR3 DNA: TGCGCCAGCAGCCAACACCCGAAAAGCTCCTACAATGAGCAGTTCTTC.

The rearrangement uses TRBV11-2 and TRBJ2-3; a weak D match, TRBD2 (5 bases). This CDR3 spans 15 amino acids. Between the trimmed V and J ends, which lost 0 bases and 6 bases, there was a span of 13 bases. Per germline, CDR1 SGHAT and CDR2 FQNNGV. The CDR3 sequence: CASSLDRRSVDTQYF. The CDR3 DNA follows: TGTGCCAGCAGCTTAGATAGGAGGAGCGTGGATACGCAGTATTTT.